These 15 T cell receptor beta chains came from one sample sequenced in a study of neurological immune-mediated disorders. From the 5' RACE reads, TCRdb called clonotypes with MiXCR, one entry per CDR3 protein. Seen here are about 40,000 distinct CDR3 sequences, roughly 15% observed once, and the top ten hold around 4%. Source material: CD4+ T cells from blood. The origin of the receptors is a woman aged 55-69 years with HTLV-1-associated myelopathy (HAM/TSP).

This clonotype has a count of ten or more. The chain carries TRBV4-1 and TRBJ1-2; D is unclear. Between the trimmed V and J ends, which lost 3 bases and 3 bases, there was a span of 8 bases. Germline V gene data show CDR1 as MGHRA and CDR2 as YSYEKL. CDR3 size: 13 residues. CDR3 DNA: TGCGCCAGCAGCCATCGACGGGACTATGGCTACACCTTC. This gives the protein CASSHRRDYGYTF.

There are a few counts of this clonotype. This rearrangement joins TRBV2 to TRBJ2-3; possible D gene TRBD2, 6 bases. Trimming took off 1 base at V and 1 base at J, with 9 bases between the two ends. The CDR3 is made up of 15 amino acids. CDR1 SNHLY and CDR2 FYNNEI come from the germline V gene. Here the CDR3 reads CASSEGRGGTDTQYF. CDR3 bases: TGTGCCAGCAGTGAAGGGAGGGGCGGCACAGATACGCAGTATTTT.

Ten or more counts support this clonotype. The CDR3 bases are TGCAGCGTCGCTCACACAGATACGCAGTATTTT. This codes for CSVAHTDTQYF. The genes are TRBV29-1 and TRBJ2-3; D is unresolved. Germline CDR1 and CDR2: SQVTM and ANQGSEA. The ends were cut back, 6 bases at V and 2 bases at J, with 6 bases in the middle. The CDR3 has 11 residues.

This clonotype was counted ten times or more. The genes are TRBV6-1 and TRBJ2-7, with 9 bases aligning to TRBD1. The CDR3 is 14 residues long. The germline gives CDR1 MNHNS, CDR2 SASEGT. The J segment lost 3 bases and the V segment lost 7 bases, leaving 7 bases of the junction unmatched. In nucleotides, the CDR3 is TGTGCCAGCATGCCGGGACAGGGCCGCTACGAGCAGTACTTC. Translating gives CASMPGQGRYEQYF.

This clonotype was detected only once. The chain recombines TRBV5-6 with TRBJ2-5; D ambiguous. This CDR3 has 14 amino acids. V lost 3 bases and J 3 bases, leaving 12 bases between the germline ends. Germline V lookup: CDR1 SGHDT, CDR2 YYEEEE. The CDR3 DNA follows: TGTGCCAGCAGCTCACAGTCAGGAGAAGAGACCCAGTACTTC. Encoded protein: CASSSQSGEETQYF. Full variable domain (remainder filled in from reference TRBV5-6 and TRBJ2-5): DAGVTQSPTHLIKTRGQQVTLRCSPKSGHDTVSWYQQALGQGPQFIFQYYEEEERQRGNFPDRFSGHQFPNYSSELNVNALLLGDSALYLCASSSQSGEETQYFGPGTRLLVL.

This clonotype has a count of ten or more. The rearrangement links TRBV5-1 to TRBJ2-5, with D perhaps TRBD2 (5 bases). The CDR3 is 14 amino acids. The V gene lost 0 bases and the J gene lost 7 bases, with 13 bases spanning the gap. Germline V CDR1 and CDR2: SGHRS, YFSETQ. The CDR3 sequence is CASSLDADRGTQYF. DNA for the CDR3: TGCGCCAGCAGCTTGGACGCGGATCGGGGGACCCAGTACTTC.

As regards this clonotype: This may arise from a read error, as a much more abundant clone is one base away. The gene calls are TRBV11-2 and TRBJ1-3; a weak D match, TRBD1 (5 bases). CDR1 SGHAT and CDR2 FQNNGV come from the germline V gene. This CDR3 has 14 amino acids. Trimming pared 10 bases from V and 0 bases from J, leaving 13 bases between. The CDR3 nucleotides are TGTGCCATCACCACGACAGTCTCTGGAAACACCATATATTTT. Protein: CAITTTVSGNTIYF.

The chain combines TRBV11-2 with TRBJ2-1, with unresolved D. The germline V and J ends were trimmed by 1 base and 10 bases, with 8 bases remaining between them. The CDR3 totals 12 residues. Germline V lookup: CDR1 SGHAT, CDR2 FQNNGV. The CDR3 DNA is TGTGCCAGCAGCTTAGTTGACGAAGAGCAGTTCTTC. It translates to CASSLVDEEQFF.

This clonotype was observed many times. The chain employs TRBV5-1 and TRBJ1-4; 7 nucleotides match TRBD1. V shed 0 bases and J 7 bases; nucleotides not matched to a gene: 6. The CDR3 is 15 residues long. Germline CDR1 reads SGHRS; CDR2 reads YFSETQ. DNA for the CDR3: TGCGCCAGCAGCTTGGCTCCAGGGGGAAGTGAAAAACTGTTTTTT. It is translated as CASSLAPGGSEKLFF.

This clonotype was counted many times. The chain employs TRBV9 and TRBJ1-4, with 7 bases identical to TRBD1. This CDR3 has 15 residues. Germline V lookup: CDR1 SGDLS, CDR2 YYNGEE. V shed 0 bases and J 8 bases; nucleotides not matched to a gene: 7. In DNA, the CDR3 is TGTGCCAGCAGCGTAGAGGCAGGGGGAGCGGAAAAACTGTTTTTT. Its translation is CASSVEAGGAEKLFF.

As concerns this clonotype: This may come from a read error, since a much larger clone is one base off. CDR3 sequence (DNA): TGTGCCAGCAGCCAACCGGGACACAACACTGAAGCTTCCTTT. Translating gives CASSQPGHNTEASF. The chain recombines TRBV3-1 with TRBJ1-1, with a weak D call TRBD1 (6 bases). Germline values: CDR1 LGHDT, CDR2 YNNKEL (reference sequence). The CDR3 loop spans 14 amino acids.

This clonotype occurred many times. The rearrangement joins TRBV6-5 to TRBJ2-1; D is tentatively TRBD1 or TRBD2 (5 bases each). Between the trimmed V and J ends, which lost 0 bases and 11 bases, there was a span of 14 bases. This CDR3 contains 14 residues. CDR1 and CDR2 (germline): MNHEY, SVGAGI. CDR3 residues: CASSYSPRMGQQFF. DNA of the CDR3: TGTGCCAGCAGTTACTCTCCAAGGATGGGACAGCAGTTCTTC.

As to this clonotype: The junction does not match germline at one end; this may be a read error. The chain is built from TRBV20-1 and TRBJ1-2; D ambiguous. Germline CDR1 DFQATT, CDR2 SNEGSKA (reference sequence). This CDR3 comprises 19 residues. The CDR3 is CSARYPPGVAGDTNYGYTF. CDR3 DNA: TGCAGTGCTAGATATCCACCGGGTGTGGCAGGAGATACTAACTATGGCTACACCTTT.

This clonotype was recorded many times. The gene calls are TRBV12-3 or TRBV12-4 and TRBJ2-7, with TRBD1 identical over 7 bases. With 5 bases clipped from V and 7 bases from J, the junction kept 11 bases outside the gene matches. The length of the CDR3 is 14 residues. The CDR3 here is CASSPSRGSGEQYF. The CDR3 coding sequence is TGTGCCAGCAGTCCCAGCAGGGGGTCTGGGGAGCAGTACTTC.

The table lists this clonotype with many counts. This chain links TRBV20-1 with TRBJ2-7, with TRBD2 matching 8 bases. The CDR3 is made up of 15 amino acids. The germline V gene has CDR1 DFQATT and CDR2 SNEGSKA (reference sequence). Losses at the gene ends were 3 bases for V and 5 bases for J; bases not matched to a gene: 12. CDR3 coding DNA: TGCAGTGCTAGTGATAGCGGGGCACCCTTGGACGAGCAGTACTTC. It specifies CSASDSGAPLDEQYF.